The 31 T cell receptor beta chains in this list originate from one sample, sequenced in a study of cytomegalovirus exposure and HLA in healthy donors. The primer mix had 60 Vbeta and 13 Jbeta primers. This table comes from immunoSEQ multiplex PCR, and its TCRdb copy is limited to in-frame clones, with some not included. The table shows about 130,000 clones, with about 74% occurring only once. Sequencing was performed on PBMCs. All receptors come from a young man in good health and CMV-seropositive.

The V call is TRBV10-3, the J call TRBJ2-5; 10 bases are a match to TRBD1. V gave up 8 bases and J gave up 1 base; unmatched junction bases: 1. CDR1 is ENHRY, CDR2 SYGVKD, per germline. This CDR3 comprises 13 residues. The CDR3: CAIGDRGQETQYF. The DNA of the CDR3 is TGTGCCATCGGGGACAGGGGCCAAGAGACCCAGTACTTC.

The rearrangement joins TRBV5-1 to TRBJ2-1; D remains unclear. The V end lost 0 bases, the J end lost 14 bases, and 12 bases lay between the germline ends. The CDR3 spans 12 residues. Germline loops: CDR1 SGHRS, CDR2 YFSETQ. In DNA, the CDR3 is TGCGCCAGCAGCTTGGACAGCAAACCCAAGTTCTTC. Protein product: CASSLDSKPKFF. The variable domain in full, completed from reference TRBV5-1 and TRBJ2-1, reads KAGVTQTPRYLIKTRGQQVTLSCSPISGHRSVSWYQQTPGQGLQFLFEYFSETQRNKGNFPGRFSGRQFSNSRSEMNVSTLELGDSALYLCASSLDSKPKFFGPGTRLTVL.

There are a few counts of this clone. This chain connects TRBV9 to TRBJ1-6, with D maybe TRBD1 (6 bases). The CDR3 extends over 14 amino acids. Trimming left V 1 base short and J 7 bases short, with 9 bases between. Germline V lookup: CDR1 SGDLS, CDR2 YYNGEE. The CDR3 DNA sequence: TGTGCCAGCAGCGTAACAGGGCACAATTCACCCCTCCACTTT. It codes for CASSVTGHNSPLHF.

This chain joins TRBV19 and TRBJ1-1; 10 bases are a match to TRBD1. V was clipped by 5 bases and J by 6 bases; unmatched bases: 12. Germline V gene sequence: CDR1 LNHDA, CDR2 SQIVND (reference sequence). This CDR3 has 16 amino acids. As DNA, the CDR3 is TGTGCCAGTAGTCCAATCACGACAGGGGGCCGGGCTGAAGCTTTCTTT. It is translated as CASSPITTGGRAEAFF. The full variable domain, rest sourced from reference TRBV19 and TRBJ1-1, is DGGITQSPKYLFRKEGQNVTLSCEQNLNHDAMYWYRQDPGQGLRLIYYSQIVNDFQKGDIAEGYSVSREKKESFPLTVTSAQKNPTAFYLCASSPITTGGRAEAFFGQGTRLTVV.

V is TRBV5-6 and J is TRBJ2-7; D call uncertain. Deletions cut 0 bases from V and 2 bases from J, with 12 bases between. CDR1 and CDR2 (germline): SGHDT, YYEEEE. CDR3 size: 15 residues. In DNA form, the CDR3 reads TGTGCCAGCAGCTTGGTTTGGCAGGTCCCCTACGAGCAGTACTTC. Its protein is CASSLVWQVPYEQYF.

In this sample, this clone turned up once. V usage is TRBV6-1 and J usage is TRBJ1-1; tentative D call: TRBD1 (6 bases). This CDR3 is built from 13 residues. CDR1 and CDR2 from the germline V gene are MNHNS and SASEGT. V lost 6 bases to trimming and J lost 3 bases, with 11 bases between them. The CDR3 coding sequence is TGTGCCAGCAGGGGTACAGGGTACACTGAAGCTTTCTTT. This codes for CASRGTGYTEAFF.

V usage is TRBV11-2 and J usage is TRBJ2-2; D call uncertain. V dropped 5 bases and J dropped 7 bases, with 20 bases sitting between them. The germline V gene has CDR1 SGHAT and CDR2 FQNNGV. This CDR3 comprises 16 residues. The CDR3: CASSPRWSGMGGELFF. The CDR3 region has the DNA TGTGCCAGCAGCCCGAGGTGGTCCGGCATGGGCGGGGAGCTGTTTTTT.

This chain joins TRBV4-2 and TRBJ2-7; 7 nucleotides line up with TRBD1. The CDR3 has 14 amino acids. Trimming at V came to 4 bases and at J to 0 bases, leaving 3 bases not matched to a gene. Germline V gives CDR1 LGHNA, CDR2 YNFKEQ. CDR3 in amino acids: CASSPRGYSYEQYF. DNA for the CDR3: TGTGCCAGCAGCCCCAGGGGGTACTCCTACGAGCAGTACTTC.

Only a few counts were recorded for this clone. The chain links TRBV9 to TRBJ2-3; TRBD2 matches at 16 bases. Trimming at V came to 2 bases and at J to 6 bases, leaving 6 bases not matched to a gene. CDR3 length: 17 residues. Germline V lookup: CDR1 SGDLS, CDR2 YYNGEE. This CDR3 reads CASSVGLAGGREDTQYF. The DNA for the CDR3 is TGTGCCAGCAGCGTGGGACTAGCGGGAGGGAGGGAGGATACGCAGTATTTT.

Only a few counts were recorded for this clone. This sequence joins TRBV6-6 and TRBJ1-1; 9 bases line up with TRBD1. Per the germline V gene, CDR1 is MNHNY and CDR2 is SVGAGI (reference sequence). The CDR3 contains 15 residues. V lost 6 bases to trimming and J lost 3 bases; unmatched junction nucleotides: 8. In DNA, the CDR3 is TGTGCCAGCAGCCGGGGGACAGGGAAAGACACTGAAGCTTTCTTT. This sequence encodes CASSRGTGKDTEAFF.

V gene TRBV7-2 combines with J gene TRBJ2-3; D may be TRBD1 (6 bases). Germline CDR1 SGHTA, CDR2 FQGNSA. The CDR3 is 15 amino acids. The ends were cut back, 5 bases at V and 2 bases at J, with 14 bases in the middle. The CDR3 sequence: CASSRVRQATDTQYF. In nucleotides, the CDR3 is TGTGCCAGCAGCCGCGTAAGACAGGCCACAGATACGCAGTATTTT.

V gene TRBV9 combines with J gene TRBJ2-2, with 7 positions matching TRBD2. Looked up from germline, CDR1 is SGDLS and CDR2 is YYNGEE. CDR3 size: 16 residues. Trimming removed 0 bases from V and 1 base from J; junction bases left unmatched: 3. The CDR3 coding sequence is TGTGCCAGCAGCGTAGCTAGCGGAGTGAACACCGGGGAGCTGTTTTTT. This sequence encodes CASSVASGVNTGELFF.

This chain joins TRBV6-5 and TRBJ1-1, with D tentatively TRBD1 (5 bases). V lost 6 bases, J lost 5 bases, and 13 bases lay in between. CDR1 and CDR2 (germline): MNHEY, SVGAGI. This CDR3 comprises 13 residues. CDR3 protein: CASSTPGGTEAFF. The CDR3 DNA follows: TGTGCCAGCAGCACGCCGGGGGGGACTGAAGCTTTCTTT.

The rearrangement joins TRBV5-1 to TRBJ2-2; 7 bases fit TRBD1. Germline V CDR1 and CDR2: SGHRS, YFSETQ. Trimming removed 2 bases from V and 2 bases from J; junction bases left unmatched: 3. This CDR3 has 15 residues. Written as DNA, the CDR3 is TGCGCCAGCAGCTTCGGGACAGTTAACACCGGGGAGCTGTTTTTT. It encodes CASSFGTVNTGELFF.

The rearrangement joins TRBV28 to TRBJ1-5; D not resolved. This CDR3 region has 13 residues. Germline V gene lookup returns CDR1 MDHEN and CDR2 SYDVKM. V was cut by 6 bases and J by 1 base, with 7 bases left in between. The CDR3 reads CASRRLSNQPQHF. CDR3 nucleotides: TGTGCCAGCAGGCGGTTAAGCAATCAGCCCCAGCATTTT.

Concerning this clone: Other DNA sequences from this sample encode an identical CDR3 as well. The V and J genes are TRBV28 and TRBJ1-5; D unresolved. CDR1 is MDHEN, CDR2 SYDVKM, per germline. V was shortened by 2 bases and J by 2 bases, with 4 bases between the two germline ends. This CDR3 region has 13 residues. CDR3 in DNA: TGTGCCAGCAGTTTACTAGGCAATCAGCCCCAGCATTTT. Translation gives CASSLLGNQPQHF. Variable domain in full (rest from reference TRBV28 and TRBJ1-5): DVKVTQSSRYLVKRTGEKVFLECVQDMDHENMFWYRQDPGLGLRLIYFSYDVKMKEKGDIPEGYSVSREKKERFSLILESASTNQTSMYLCASSLLGNQPQHFGDGTRLSIL.

The chain links TRBV6-1 to TRBJ1-5; 7 bases align to TRBD1. The J segment lost 6 bases and the V segment lost 5 bases, leaving 7 bases of the junction unmatched. The germline CDR1 and CDR2 sequences are MNHNS and SASEGT. The CDR3 loop spans 14 amino acids. CDR3 sequence reads: CASSRDRAIQPQHF. CDR3 nucleotide sequence: TGTGCCAGCAGTCGAGACAGGGCTATTCAGCCCCAGCATTTT.

V usage is TRBV14 and J usage is TRBJ2-7; D possibly corresponds to TRBD1 (6 bases). Trimming shortened V by 3 bases and J by 6 bases, and 9 bases separated the two germline ends. CDR1 SGHDN and CDR2 FVKESK come from the germline V gene. The CDR3 has 12 amino acids. CDR3 DNA: TGTGCCAGCAGCCACAGGGGTAGCGAGCAGTACTTC. Translating gives CASSHRGSEQYF.

This CDR3 reads CATSTRQGSTGYTF. The DNA of the CDR3 is TGTGCCACCAGCACCAGACAGGGATCGACTGGCTACACCTTC. The chain recombines TRBV15 with TRBJ1-2; TRBD1 matches 7 bases. With 4 bases clipped from V and 7 bases from J, the junction kept 9 bases outside the gene matches. Germline CDR1 reads LNHNV; CDR2 reads YYDKDF (reference sequence). This CDR3 contains 14 residues.

V usage is TRBV6-1 and J usage is TRBJ2-2; no clear D. The length of the CDR3 is 13 residues. Trimming removed 5 bases from V and 3 bases from J, with 7 bases in between. Germline V gene sequence: CDR1 MNHNS, CDR2 SASEGT. In DNA form, the CDR3 reads TGTGCCAGCAGTTATCTTGACACCGGGGAGCTGTTTTTT. This sequence encodes CASSYLDTGELFF.

This clone was detected a few times. V is TRBV7-3 and J is TRBJ2-1; 7 bases are shared with TRBD1. Germline V gives CDR1 SGHTA, CDR2 FQGTGA. This CDR3 region has 13 residues. V dropped 5 bases and J dropped 5; count of bases not matched to a gene: 3. The CDR3 bases are TGTGCCAGCAGCACCGGGACAGACAATGAGCAGTTCTTC. Residues: CASSTGTDNEQFF. The entire variable domain, with the rest obtained from reference TRBV7-3 and TRBJ2-1, is as follows: GAGVSQTPSNKVTEKGKYVELRCDPISGHTALYWYRQSLGQGPEFLIYFQGTGAADDSGLPNDRFFAVRPEGSVSTLKIQRTERGDSAVYLCASSTGTDNEQFFGPGTRLTVL.

This rearrangement joins TRBV27 to TRBJ1-1, with TRBD1 as a possible D gene (5 bases). The CDR3 is 15 amino acids. The germline gives CDR1 MNHEY, CDR2 SMNVEV (reference sequence). The ends were cut back, 5 bases at V and 1 base at J, with 14 bases in the middle. The CDR3 region is CASSHMTVTNTEAFF. Here the CDR3 DNA reads TGTGCCAGCAGTCACATGACAGTTACGAACACTGAAGCTTTCTTT.

This chain links TRBV2 with TRBJ2-1, with D maybe TRBD2 (5 bases). This CDR3 has 13 residues. The V end was cut by 3 bases, the J end by 12 bases, with 15 bases between. The germline V gene has CDR1 SNHLY and CDR2 FYNNEI. This CDR3 is CASSERAGVGQFF. The CDR3 coding sequence is TGTGCCAGCAGTGAGCGGGCCGGGGTTGGGCAGTTCTTC.

V usage is TRBV9 and J usage is TRBJ2-3; 7 positions match TRBD2. The germline CDR1 and CDR2 sequences are SGDLS and YYNGEE. CDR3 size: 14 residues. Trimming took 4 bases from V and 2 from J; bases not matched to a gene: 4. CDR3 residues: CASSPTSFTDTQYF. DNA for the CDR3: TGTGCCAGCAGCCCGACTAGCTTCACAGATACGCAGTATTTT.

This sequence joins TRBV9 and TRBJ1-5; unclear D gene. This CDR3 comprises 15 residues. The V end lost 6 bases, the J end lost 0 bases, and 13 bases lay between the germline ends. Germline loops: CDR1 SGDLS, CDR2 YYNGEE. The DNA for the CDR3 is TGTGCCAGCAATCCTAGGTTGAATAGCAATCAGCCCCAGCATTTT. It yields the protein CASNPRLNSNQPQHF.

For the CDR3, the DNA is TGCAGCGTCCCCATAGCGGGGGCGGGGGCAGATACGCAGTATTTT. Protein product: CSVPIAGAGADTQYF. This rearrangement joins TRBV29-1 to TRBJ2-3, with 9 bases fitting TRBD2. The CDR3 covers 15 residues. The V and J ends lost 6 bases and 4 bases, in that order; junction bases with no gene match: 11. From germline, CDR1 is SQVTM and CDR2 ANQGSEA.

As for this clone: The junction and the germline gene differ at one end; a read error may be behind it. The rearrangement links TRBV7-7 to TRBJ2-5; the match to TRBD2 covers 7 bases. The CDR3 has 14 residues. The V gene's germline CDR1 is SSHAT and CDR2 FNYEAQ (reference sequence). The CDR3 sequence: CASSLGGPQETQYF. The CDR3 nucleotides are TGTGCTAGCAGCTTGGGAGGGCCCCAAGAGACCCAGTACTTC.

This sequence joins TRBV5-1 and TRBJ1-6; the match to TRBD1 covers 7 bases. The germline V gene has CDR1 SGHRS and CDR2 YFSETQ. This CDR3 region has 14 residues. The V gene end was trimmed by 4 bases and the J gene end by 11 bases; junction bases not matched to a gene: 9. CDR3 protein: CASSPGTEVPPLHF. CDR3 nucleotides: TGCGCCAGCAGCCCAGGGACAGAAGTGCCACCCCTCCACTTT.

The chain employs TRBV4-1 and TRBJ1-4; TRBD1 agrees at 12 bases. This CDR3 contains 17 residues. Germline CDR1 MGHRA, CDR2 YSYEKL. J was trimmed by 7 bases and V by 4 bases; bases with no gene match: 10. The CDR3 reads CASSRKGGQGATEKLFF. The CDR3 coding sequence is TGCGCCAGCAGCCGCAAAGGGGGACAGGGGGCGACTGAAAAACTGTTTTTT.

This chain connects TRBV28 to TRBJ2-1, with TRBD1 matching 10 bases. The CDR3 sequence is 14 residues long. The V gene's germline CDR1 is MDHEN and CDR2 SYDVKM. The ends lost 5 bases at V and 8 bases at J; junction bases unmatched: 6. This CDR3 is CASSNPDRGDEQFF. DNA of the CDR3: TGTGCCAGCAGTAACCCGGACAGGGGGGATGAGCAGTTCTTC.

This clone was found a few times. The chain couples TRBV5-5 to TRBJ1-1; weak D call: TRBD1 (5 bases). CDR3 length: 14 residues. Trimming left V 0 bases short and J 2 bases short, with 8 bases between. CDR1 is SGHKS and CDR2 is YYEKEE in the germline V gene (reference sequence). In DNA, the CDR3 is TGTGCCAGCAGCTTGGGGACATTCAACACTGAAGCTTTCTTT. As protein: CASSLGTFNTEAFF.